A single sample is the source of the 19 T cell receptor beta chains below, sequenced in a study of blood T cell repertoires in COVID-19. TCRdb keeps only in-frame clones here, not all; method: immunoSEQ multiplex PCR. The table lists about 220,000 clones, just over 85% of them singletons. The sample consisted of PBMCs or T cells enriched from blood (not recorded which). The receptors shown here come from a woman in her fifties or sixties with acute COVID-19.

The CDR3 sequence is CASSTWDRPFYGYTF. The CDR3 region has the DNA TGTGCCAGTAGTACATGGGACAGACCCTTCTATGGCTACACCTTC. The chain uses TRBV19 and TRBJ1-2, with TRBD1 matching over 7 bases. The ends lost 4 bases at V and 4 bases at J; junction bases unmatched: 9. The germline V gene encodes CDR1 LNHDA and CDR2 SQIVND (reference sequence). This CDR3 is 15 amino acids long.

The V call is TRBV7-9, the J call TRBJ2-7; TRBD1 is a possible D gene (5 bases). V lost 5 bases and J 7 bases, leaving 24 bases between the germline ends. The V gene's germline CDR1 is SEHNR and CDR2 FQNEAQ (reference sequence). The CDR3 spans 16 residues. CDR3 amino acids: CASSEYRPTAIGEQYF. The CDR3 DNA follows: TGTGCCAGCAGCGAATACCGACCGACAGCGATCGGTGAGCAGTACTTC.

The chain is built from TRBV5-5 and TRBJ2-5; weak D call: TRBD2 (6 bases). There are 14 residues in the CDR3. Per the germline V gene, CDR1 is SGHKS and CDR2 is YYEKEE (reference sequence). The ends were cut back, 3 bases at V and 2 bases at J, with 11 bases in the middle. CDR3 sequence reads: CASSSPSVQETQYF. The DNA of the CDR3 is TGTGCCAGCAGCTCTCCTAGCGTACAAGAGACCCAGTACTTC.

The chain recombines TRBV27 with TRBJ1-1; TRBD1 agrees at 7 bases. V shed 5 bases and J 5 bases; nucleotides not matched to a gene: 8. Germline V lookup: CDR1 MNHEY, CDR2 SMNVEV (reference sequence). The CDR3 is made up of 14 amino acids. CDR3 in amino acids: CASSQQGRWTEAFF. The CDR3 DNA sequence: TGTGCCAGCAGTCAACAGGGGAGGTGGACTGAAGCTTTCTTT.

The rearrangement uses TRBV3-1 (or the pseudogene TRBV3-2) and TRBJ1-1; a possible D gene is TRBD1 (5 bases). The V and J ends lost 4 bases and 1 base respectively, with 13 bases between them. Germline-derived CDR1 and CDR2 are LGHDT and YNNKEL (reference sequence). The CDR3 covers 15 residues. CDR3 DNA: TGTGCCAGCAGCCTTCGGGGGGTAAGGAACACTGAAGCTTTCTTT. This codes for CASSLRGVRNTEAFF.

This clone has only one observation. The CDR3 reads CASRDSFYSNQPQHF. The CDR3 nucleotides read TGTGCCAGCAGGGACAGCTTTTATAGCAATCAGCCCCAGCATTTT. V usage is TRBV6-5 and J usage is TRBJ1-5; weak D call: TRBD1 (6 bases). Germline lookup yields CDR1 MNHEY and CDR2 SVGAGI. Trimming removed 6 bases at V and 0 bases at J, with 12 bases between. The CDR3 is 15 residues long.

The gene calls are TRBV29-1 and TRBJ1-1, with D perhaps matching TRBD1 (5 bases). CDR3 length: 11 amino acids. V lost 3 bases to trimming and J lost 8 bases, with 10 bases between them. Germline V gene data show CDR1 as SQVTM and CDR2 as ANQGSEA. The CDR3 DNA is TGCAGCGTTGAGGGGCAGGGCGAAGCTTTCTTT. This sequence encodes CSVEGQGEAFF.

CDR3 sequence: CASSPHSSGLYNEQFF. CDR3 DNA sequence: TGCGCCAGCAGCCCCCACTCTAGCGGACTTTACAATGAGCAGTTCTTC. The V call is TRBV4-1, the J call TRBJ2-1, with 7 bases that match TRBD2. This CDR3 region has 16 residues. J lost 4 bases, V lost 4 bases, and 10 bases had no gene match. Looked up from germline, CDR1 is MGHRA and CDR2 is YSYEKL.

The sample holds a few counts of this clone. This sequence joins TRBV19 and TRBJ1-5; D gene ambiguous. CDR3 length: 11 amino acids. Trimming pared 6 bases from V and 13 bases from J, leaving 13 bases between. Germline lookup yields CDR1 LNHDA and CDR2 SQIVND (reference sequence). CDR3 DNA: TGTGCCAGTAGGGTTGGCGGCCGGCAGCATTTT. Translated: CASRVGGRQHF.

The genes are TRBV4-3 and TRBJ2-5; a weak D match, TRBD1 (6 bases). The CDR3 length is 16 residues. Germline V gives CDR1 LGHNA, CDR2 YSLEER. The V end was cut by 1 base, the J end by 2 bases, with 14 bases between. In DNA, the CDR3 is TGCGCCAGCAGCCAAGGGGGGCTGGGACCACAAGAGACCCAGTACTTC. Translation gives CASSQGGLGPQETQYF.

This chain uses TRBV6-2 or TRBV6-3 with TRBJ2-2; D is uncertain. This CDR3 has 11 residues. CDR1 and CDR2 from the germline V gene are MNHEY and SVGEGT. Between the trimmed V and J ends, which lost 4 bases and 8 bases, there was a span of 5 bases. CDR3: CASSSRGELFF. The CDR3 coding sequence is TGTGCCAGCAGTTCCCGTGGGGAGCTGTTTTTT.

In this sample, this clone turned up a few times. The rearrangement joins TRBV30 to TRBJ2-2; no clear D. Per germline, CDR1 GTSNPN and CDR2 SVGIG (reference sequence). CDR3 length: 11 residues. Trimming took off 4 bases at V and 3 bases at J, with 3 bases between the two ends. This chain's CDR3 is CAWTYTGELFF. CDR3 in DNA: TGTGCCTGGACCTACACCGGGGAGCTGTTTTTT.

The chain has TRBV28 and TRBJ1-5, with 8 bases matching TRBD1. Germline loops: CDR1 MDHEN, CDR2 SYDVKM. Trimming removed 2 bases from V and 1 base from J; junction bases left unmatched: 1. The CDR3 covers 15 residues. In DNA form, the CDR3 reads TGTGCCAGCAGTTTACGGACAGGGAGCAATCAGCCCCAGCATTTT. It is translated as CASSLRTGSNQPQHF.

The CDR3 loop is CASSLGAGPRNTIYF. The CDR3 region has the DNA TGTGCCAGCAGCTTAGGGGCAGGGCCCCGAAACACCATATATTTT. The chain uses TRBV7-2 and TRBJ1-3; possibly TRBD1 for D (5 bases). CDR1 and CDR2 (germline): SGHTA, FQGNSA. The CDR3 spans 15 residues. The V end was cut by 1 base, the J end by 5 bases, with 12 bases between. Looking up the rest from reference TRBV7-2 and TRBJ1-3 gives the full variable domain: GAGVSQSPSNKVTEKGKDVELRCDPISGHTALYWYRQSLGQGLEFLIYFQGNSAPDKSGLPSDRFSAERTGGSVSTLTIQRTQQEDSAVYLCASSLGAGPRNTIYFGEGSWLTVV.

The genes are TRBV25-1 and TRBJ2-7, with 7 bases aligning to TRBD1. V lost 4 bases to trimming and J lost 0 bases; unmatched junction nucleotides: 9. The germline V gene has CDR1 MGHDK and CDR2 SYGVNS. The CDR3 contains 16 residues. The CDR3 reads CASSVHRGPYSYEQYF. In DNA, the CDR3 is TGTGCCAGCAGTGTACACAGGGGCCCCTACTCCTACGAGCAGTACTTC.

The chain has TRBV29-1 and TRBJ1-5, with D maybe TRBD1 (5 bases). The V end lost 4 bases, the J end lost 4 bases, and 23 bases lay between the germline ends. This CDR3 region has 17 residues. Germline CDR1 reads SQVTM; CDR2 reads ANQGSEA. The CDR3 loop is CSVVPRSLSGWNQPQHF. CDR3 in DNA: TGCAGCGTTGTACCCCGTAGTCTGTCAGGGTGGAATCAGCCCCAGCATTTT.

The chain employs TRBV2 and TRBJ2-7; 10 bases are shared with TRBD1. The CDR3 is 14 amino acids. Looked up from germline, CDR1 is SNHLY and CDR2 is FYNNEI. Trimming cost V 4 bases and J 4 bases; bases outside gene matches: 4. CDR3 residues: CASSGTGGRYEQYF. For the CDR3, the DNA is TGTGCCAGCAGTGGGACAGGGGGAAGGTACGAGCAGTACTTC. Complete variable domain (other parts from reference TRBV2 and TRBJ2-7): EPEVTQTPSHQVTQMGQEVILRCVPISNHLYFYWYRQILGQKVEFLVSFYNNEISEKSEIFDDQFSVERPDGSNFTLKIRSTKLEDSAMYFCASSGTGGRYEQYFGPGTRLTVT.

V is TRBV20-1 and J is TRBJ1-6; no definite D call. Germline CDR1 reads DFQATT; CDR2 reads SNEGSKA (reference sequence). CDR3 length: 11 residues. Trimming stripped 6 bases from V and 5 bases from J, with 5 bases between. The CDR3, as DNA: TGCAGTGCCGGTGATAATTCACCCCTCCACTTT. Protein product: CSAGDNSPLHF.

This chain uses TRBV9 with TRBJ2-7, with TRBD2 identical over 7 bases. CDR3 length: 15 residues. Unmatched junction bases numbered 6, after V lost 1 base and J lost 2 bases. CDR1 and CDR2 (germline): SGDLS, YYNGEE. The CDR3 region is CASSVRAGVPYEQYF. For the CDR3, the DNA is TGTGCCAGCAGCGTAAGGGCGGGAGTACCCTACGAGCAGTACTTC.